This TCR beta chain originates from a study of cytomegalovirus exposure and HLA in healthy donors. This CDR3 contains 18 residues. CDR1 SGHKS and CDR2 YYEKEE come from the germline V gene (reference sequence). Trimming removed 0 bases at V and 0 bases at J, with 16 bases between. Concerning this clone itself: The target antigen is unknown.

Points from the study as a whole: Subsequent analysis found a tendency for first-cohort TCR clusters to co-occur within the 110 or so validation repertoires. Three chains linked to CMV were shown in vitro to be specific for CMV antigens. Usually a TCR sequence was rare, but some public TCRs were found in many donors.

TCRdb keeps only in-frame clones here, not all; method: immunoSEQ multiplex PCR. The sample yields about 170,000 clones, approximately 96% seen once. Sequenced material: PBMCs. The TCR was taken from a woman aged 18 to 35 in good health and CMV-seronegative. The rearrangement joins TRBV5-5 to TRBJ1-3; maybe TRBD1 (5 bases). In DNA form, the CDR3 reads TGTGCCAGCAGCTTGGATGGGTCAGGGTTAGGCTCTGGAAACACCATATATTTT. Protein product: CASSLDGSGLGSGNTIYF.